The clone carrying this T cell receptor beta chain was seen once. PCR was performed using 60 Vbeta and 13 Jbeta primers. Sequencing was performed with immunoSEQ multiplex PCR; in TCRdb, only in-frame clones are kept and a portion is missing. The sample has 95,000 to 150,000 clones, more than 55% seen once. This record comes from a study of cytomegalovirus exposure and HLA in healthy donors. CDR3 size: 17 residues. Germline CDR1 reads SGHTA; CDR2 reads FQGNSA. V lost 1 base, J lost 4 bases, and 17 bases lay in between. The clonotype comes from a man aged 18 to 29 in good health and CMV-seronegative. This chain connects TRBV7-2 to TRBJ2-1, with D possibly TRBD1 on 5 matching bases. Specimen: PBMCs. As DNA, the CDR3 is TGTGCCAGCAGCTTAGGGCGATCCGACAGCTTATACAATGAGCAGTTCTTC. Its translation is CASSLGRSDSLYNEQFF.